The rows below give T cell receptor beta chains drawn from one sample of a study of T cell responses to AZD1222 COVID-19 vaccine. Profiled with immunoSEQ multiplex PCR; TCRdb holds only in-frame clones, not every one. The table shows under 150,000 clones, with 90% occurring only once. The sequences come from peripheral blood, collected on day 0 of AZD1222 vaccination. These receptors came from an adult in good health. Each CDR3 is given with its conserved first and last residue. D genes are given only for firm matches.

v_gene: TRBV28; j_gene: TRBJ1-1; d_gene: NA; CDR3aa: CASRPTGAEAFF
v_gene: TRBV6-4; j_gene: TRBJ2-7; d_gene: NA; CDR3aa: CASIASLFRPKAQGGESYEQYF
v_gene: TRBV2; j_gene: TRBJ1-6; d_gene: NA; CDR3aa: CASIDDRSPYNSPLHF
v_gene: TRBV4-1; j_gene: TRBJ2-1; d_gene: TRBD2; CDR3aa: CASSHDLNGLAGYPNNEQFF
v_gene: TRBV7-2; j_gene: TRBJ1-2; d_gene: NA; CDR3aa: CASSLYGGLGYTF
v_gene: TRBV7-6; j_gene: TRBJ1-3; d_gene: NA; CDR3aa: CASSPDPGRTGNTIYF
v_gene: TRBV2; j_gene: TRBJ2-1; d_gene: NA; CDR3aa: CASSGSLLSSSYNEQFF
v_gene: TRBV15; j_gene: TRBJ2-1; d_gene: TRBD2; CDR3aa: CATSGPQAGGPYNEQFF
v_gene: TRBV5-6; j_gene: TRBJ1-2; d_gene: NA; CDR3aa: CASSLGAGGGYTF
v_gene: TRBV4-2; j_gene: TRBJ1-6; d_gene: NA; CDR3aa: CASSLATSGNSPLHF
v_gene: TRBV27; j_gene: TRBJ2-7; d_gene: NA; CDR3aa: CASSLSQWGISFYEQYF
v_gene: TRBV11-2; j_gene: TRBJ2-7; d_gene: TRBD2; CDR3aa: CASSPSPRGRLFHEQYF
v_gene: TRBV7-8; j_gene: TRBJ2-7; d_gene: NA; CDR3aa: CASSLESYSSYEQYF
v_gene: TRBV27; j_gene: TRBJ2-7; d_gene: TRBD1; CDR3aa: CASSLAAGGAPSEQYF
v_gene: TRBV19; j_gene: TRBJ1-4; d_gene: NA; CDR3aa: CASSGSHLPPEKLFF
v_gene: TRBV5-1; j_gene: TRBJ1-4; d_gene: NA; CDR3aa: CASSPVGSYNEKLFF
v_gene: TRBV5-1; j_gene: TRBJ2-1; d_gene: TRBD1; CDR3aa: CASSFDRGRFNEQFF
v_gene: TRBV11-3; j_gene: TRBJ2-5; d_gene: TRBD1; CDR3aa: CASRGTGEETQYF
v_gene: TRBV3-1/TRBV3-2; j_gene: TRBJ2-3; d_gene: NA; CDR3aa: CASSLSIRGTDTQYF
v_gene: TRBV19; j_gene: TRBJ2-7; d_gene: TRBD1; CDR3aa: CASSTQPGQGLYEQYF
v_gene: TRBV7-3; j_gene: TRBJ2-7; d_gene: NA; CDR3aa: CASSLNSLGEQYF
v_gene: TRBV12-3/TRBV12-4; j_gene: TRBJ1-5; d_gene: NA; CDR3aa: CASSAINQPQHF
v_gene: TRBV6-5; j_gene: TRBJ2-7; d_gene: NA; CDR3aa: CASTWPGSSSYEQYF
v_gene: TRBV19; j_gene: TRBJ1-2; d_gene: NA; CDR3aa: CASNLGAGYGYTF
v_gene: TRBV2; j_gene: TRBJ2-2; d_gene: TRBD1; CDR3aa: CASSGTGFAGELFF
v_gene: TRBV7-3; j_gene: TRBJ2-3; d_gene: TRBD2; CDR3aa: CASSLMSSGGETDTQYF
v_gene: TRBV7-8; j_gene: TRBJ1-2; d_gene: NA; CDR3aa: CASSPRDNYGYTF
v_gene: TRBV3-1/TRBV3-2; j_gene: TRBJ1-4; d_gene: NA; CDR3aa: CASSPQGGRAAEKLFF
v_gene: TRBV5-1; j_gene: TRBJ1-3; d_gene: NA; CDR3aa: CASSLGGSGTSSGNTIYF
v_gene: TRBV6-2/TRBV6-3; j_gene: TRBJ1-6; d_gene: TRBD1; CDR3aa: CASSYRDRENSPLHF